What follows describes a single TCR beta chain. The CDR3 has 15 residues. J lost 2 bases, V lost 6 bases, and 8 bases had no gene match. Germline CDR1 is MNHEY and CDR2 is SVGAGI. The method was immunoSEQ multiplex PCR; TCRdb's version includes in-frame clones alone and lacks a portion of them. The data show 75,000 or so clones, with more than 75% seen just once and 7% to 7.5% held by the top ten. The data were obtained in a study of radiotherapy plus CTLA-4 blockade in lung cancer. Study-level information: Among all patients, roughly 19% showed objective responses, while roughly 31% had disease control.

This clonotype was sampled from a human donor with non-small cell lung cancer who had a complete response to radiotherapy plus ipilimumab. The sample in question was peripheral blood, obtained from a patient treated with radiotherapy plus ipilimumab. The rearrangement links TRBV6-5 to TRBJ2-7, with TRBD2 matching 9 bases. CDR3 region: CASSYRTSVTYEQYF. DNA of the CDR3: TGTGCCAGCAGCTACCGGACTAGCGTTACCTACGAGCAGTACTTC.